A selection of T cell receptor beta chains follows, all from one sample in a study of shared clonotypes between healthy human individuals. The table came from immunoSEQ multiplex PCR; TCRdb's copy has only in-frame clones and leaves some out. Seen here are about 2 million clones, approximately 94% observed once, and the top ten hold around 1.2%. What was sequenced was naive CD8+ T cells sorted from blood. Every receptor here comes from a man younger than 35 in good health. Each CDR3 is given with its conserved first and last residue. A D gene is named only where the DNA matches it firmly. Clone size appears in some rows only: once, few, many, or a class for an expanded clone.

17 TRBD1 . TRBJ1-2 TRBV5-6 TGTGCCAGCCTCCTTGGGGCAGGGGGTCAATTATCGGATGGCTACACCTTC CASLLGAGGQLSDGYTF
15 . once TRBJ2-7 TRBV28 TGTGCCAGCAGTTTTTTGACCCGCGTTTTGGTCGAGCAGTACTTC CASSFLTRVLVEQYF
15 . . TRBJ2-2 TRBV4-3 TGCGCCAGCAGCCAAGACACCCCGAACACCGGGGAGCTGTTTTTT CASSQDTPNTGELFF
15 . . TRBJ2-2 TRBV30 TGTGCCTGGAGTGTGCCGGGGACGAACACCGGGGAGCTGTTTTTT CAWSVPGTNTGELFF
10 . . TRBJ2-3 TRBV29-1 TGCAGCGTTGGGTCGGATACGCAGTATTTT CSVGSDTQYF
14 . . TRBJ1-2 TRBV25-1 TGTGCCAGCAGTGATCGGGGGGTGGGCTATGGCTACACCTTC CASSDRGVGYGYTF
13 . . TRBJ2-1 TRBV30 TGTGCCTGGGGGGAGACGTCGGCAAATGAGCAGTTCTTC CAWGETSANEQFF
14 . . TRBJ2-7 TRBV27 TGTGCCAGCAGTTTGGGCCTATCCGACTACGAGCAGTACTTC CASSLGLSDYEQYF
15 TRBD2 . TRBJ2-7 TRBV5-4 TGTGCCAGCAGCTTCGAGTATGAGCGGGGGCCCCCCGAGGACTTC CASSFEYERGPPEDF
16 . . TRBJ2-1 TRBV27 TGTGCCAGCAGTTTATCCTCGGGACTTTCCTACAATGAGCAGTTCTTC CASSLSSGLSYNEQFF
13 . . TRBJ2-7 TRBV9 TGTGCCAGCAGCGTAGCCGAAGGGTACGAGCAGTACTTC CASSVAEGYEQYF
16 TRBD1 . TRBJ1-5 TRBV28 TGTGCCAGCAGAACCGGGACAGGGGTACGCAATCAGCCCCAGCATTTT CASRTGTGVRNQPQHF
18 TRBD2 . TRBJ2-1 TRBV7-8 TGTGCCAGCAGCCCTGGGGCTAGCGGTTATTCCCCCTACAATGAGCAGTTCTTC CASSPGASGYSPYNEQFF
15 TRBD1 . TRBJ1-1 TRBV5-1 TGCGCCAGCAGCTCCCAGGGGGCGAGGGAGACTGAAGCTTTCTTT CASSSQGARETEAFF
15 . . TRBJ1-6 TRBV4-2 TGTGCCAGCAGCCAAGGATTCTCCTATAATTCACCCCTCCACTTT CASSQGFSYNSPLHF
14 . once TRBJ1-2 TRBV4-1 TGCGCCAGCACCCCGGAACCCTTTAACTATGGCTACACCTTC CASTPEPFNYGYTF
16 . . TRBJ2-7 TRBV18 TGTGCCAGCTCACCACCGTTAGAACCTCACCCTTACGAGCAGTACTTC CASSPPLEPHPYEQYF
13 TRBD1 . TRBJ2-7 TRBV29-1 TGCAGCGTCATGACAGGGTCTTCCTACGAGCAGTACTTC CSVMTGSSYEQYF
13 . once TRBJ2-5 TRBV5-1 TGCGCCAGCAGCTACAGGAGGAGAGAGACCCAGTACTTC CASSYRRRETQYF
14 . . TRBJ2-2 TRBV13 TGTGCCAGCAGCTTGACATTCCGGACCGGGGAGCTGTTTTTT CASSLTFRTGELFF
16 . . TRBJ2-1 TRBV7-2 TGTGCCAGCAGCTCCCCCCTGGGGGGAAAGTACAATGAGCAGTTCTTC CASSSPLGGKYNEQFF
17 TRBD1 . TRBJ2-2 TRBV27 TGTGCCAGCAGTTATCTCGACAGGGGGAGGGGCACCGGGGAGCTGTTTTTT CASSYLDRGRGTGELFF
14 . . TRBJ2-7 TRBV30 TGTGCCTGGAGTGTGGGGGGGGCCCCCTACGAGCAGTACTTC CAWSVGGAPYEQYF
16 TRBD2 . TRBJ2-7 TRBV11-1 TGTGCCAGCAGCTTAATTGGGGGGACTAACTCCTACGAGCAGTACTTC CASSLIGGTNSYEQYF
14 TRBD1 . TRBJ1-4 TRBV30 TGTGCCTGGAGTGGTGGACAGGGTCGGTCAAAACTGTTTTTT CAWSGGQGRSKLFF
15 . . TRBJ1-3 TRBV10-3 TGTGCCATCAGTGATGGGGGAGACGCTGGAAACACCATATATTTT CAISDGGDAGNTIYF
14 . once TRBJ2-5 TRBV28 TGTGCCAGCAGCACCACCGACAGTCAAGAGACCCAGTACTTC CASSTTDSQETQYF
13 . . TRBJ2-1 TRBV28 TGTGCCAGCAGTCTTGGGGGGCCCGGTGAGCAGTTCTTC CASSLGGPGEQFF
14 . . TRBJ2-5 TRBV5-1 TGCGCCAGCAGCTTGGGGGACTCCCAAGAGACCCAGTACTTC CASSLGDSQETQYF
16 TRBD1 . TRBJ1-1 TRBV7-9 TGTGCCAGCATTTTAACCATATCAGGGGGCGCGGAAAGAGCTTTCTTT CASILTISGGAERAFF
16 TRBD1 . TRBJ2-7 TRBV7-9 TGTGCCAGCAGCTTTTCTTCGGGACAGGGGTTTTACGAGCAGTACTTC CASSFSSGQGFYEQYF
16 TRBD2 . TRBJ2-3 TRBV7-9 TGTGCCAGCAGCTTTCAACTAGCGGGGGGCACAGATACGCAGTATTTT CASSFQLAGGTDTQYF
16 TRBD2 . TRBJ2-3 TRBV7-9 TGTGCCAGCAGCCCAAGAAGCGGGGAAAATACAGATACGCAGTATTTT CASSPRSGENTDTQYF
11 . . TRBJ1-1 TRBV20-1 TGCAGTGCTAGTTACGGGACTGAAGCTTTCTTT CSASYGTEAFF
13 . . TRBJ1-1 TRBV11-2 TGTGCCAGCGGCCCTGGGGTGAACACTGAAGCTTTCTTT CASGPGVNTEAFF
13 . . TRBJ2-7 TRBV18 TGTGCCAGCTCACCTCCCGGTACCTACGAGCAGTACTTC CASSPPGTYEQYF
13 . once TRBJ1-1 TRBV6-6 TGTGCCAGCAGTTTCCAGGGCGGTGGTGAAGCTTTCTTT CASSFQGGGEAFF
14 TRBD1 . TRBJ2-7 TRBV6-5 TGTGCCAGCAGTACCGGGACAGGGTCTTACGAGCAGTACTTC CASSTGTGSYEQYF
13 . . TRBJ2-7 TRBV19 TGTGCCAGTAGTCAAGCACAGGGCTACGAGCAGTACTTC CASSQAQGYEQYF
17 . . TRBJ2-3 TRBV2 TGTGCCAGCAGTGAGCCCCTCCACGTGGGGCGCACAGATACGCAGTATTTT CASSEPLHVGRTDTQYF
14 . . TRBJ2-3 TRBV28 TGTGCCAGCAGCCTCGAGGAGGCGGCAGATACGCAGTATTTT CASSLEEAADTQYF